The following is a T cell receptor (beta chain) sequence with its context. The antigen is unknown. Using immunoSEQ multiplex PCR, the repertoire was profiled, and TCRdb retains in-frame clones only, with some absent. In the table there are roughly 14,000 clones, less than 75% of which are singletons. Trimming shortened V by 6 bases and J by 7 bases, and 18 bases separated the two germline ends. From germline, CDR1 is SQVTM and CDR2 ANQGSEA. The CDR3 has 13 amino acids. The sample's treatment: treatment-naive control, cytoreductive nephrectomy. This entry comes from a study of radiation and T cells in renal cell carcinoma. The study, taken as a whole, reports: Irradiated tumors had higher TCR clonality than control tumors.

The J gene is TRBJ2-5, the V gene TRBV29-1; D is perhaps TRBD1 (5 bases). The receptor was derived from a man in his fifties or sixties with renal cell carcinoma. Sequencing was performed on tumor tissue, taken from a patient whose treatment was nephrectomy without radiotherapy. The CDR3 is CSVPSWQGWTQYF. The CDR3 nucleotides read TGCAGCGTACCTTCGTGGCAGGGCTGGACCCAGTACTTC.